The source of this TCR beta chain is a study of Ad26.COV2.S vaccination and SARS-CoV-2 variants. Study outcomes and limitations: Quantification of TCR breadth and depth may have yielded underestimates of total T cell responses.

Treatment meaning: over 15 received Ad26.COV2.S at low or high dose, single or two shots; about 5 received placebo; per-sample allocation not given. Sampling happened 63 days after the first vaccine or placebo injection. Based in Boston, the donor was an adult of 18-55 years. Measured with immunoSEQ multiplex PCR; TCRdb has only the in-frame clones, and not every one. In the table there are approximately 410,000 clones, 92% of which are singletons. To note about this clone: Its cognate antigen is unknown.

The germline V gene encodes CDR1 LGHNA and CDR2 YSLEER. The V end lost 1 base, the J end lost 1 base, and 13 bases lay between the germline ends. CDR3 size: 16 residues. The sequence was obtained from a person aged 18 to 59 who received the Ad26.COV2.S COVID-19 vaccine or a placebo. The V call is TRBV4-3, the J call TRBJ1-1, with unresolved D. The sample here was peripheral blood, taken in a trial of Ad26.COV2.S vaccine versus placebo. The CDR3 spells CASSQGIGISNTEAFF. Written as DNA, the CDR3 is TGCGCCAGCAGCCAAGGTATTGGGATTTCGAACACTGAAGCTTTCTTT.